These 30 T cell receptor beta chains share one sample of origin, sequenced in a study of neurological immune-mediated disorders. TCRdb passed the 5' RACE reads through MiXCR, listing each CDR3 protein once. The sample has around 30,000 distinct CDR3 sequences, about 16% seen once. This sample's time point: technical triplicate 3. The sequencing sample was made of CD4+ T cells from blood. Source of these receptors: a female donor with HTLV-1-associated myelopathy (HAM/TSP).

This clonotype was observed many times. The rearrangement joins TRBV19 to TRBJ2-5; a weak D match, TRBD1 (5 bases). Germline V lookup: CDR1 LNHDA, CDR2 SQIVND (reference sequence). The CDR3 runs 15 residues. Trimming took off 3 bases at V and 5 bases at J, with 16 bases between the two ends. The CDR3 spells CASSIPGRTTETQYF. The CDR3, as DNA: TGTGCCAGTAGTATCCCAGGACGGACAACTGAGACCCAGTACTTC.

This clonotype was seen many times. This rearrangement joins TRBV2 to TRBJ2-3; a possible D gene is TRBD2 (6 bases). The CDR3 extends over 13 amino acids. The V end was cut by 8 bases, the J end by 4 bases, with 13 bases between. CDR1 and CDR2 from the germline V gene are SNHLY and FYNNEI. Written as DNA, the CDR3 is TGTGCCAGCGAGACTAGTGGAGCAGATACGCAGTATTTT. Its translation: CASETSGADTQYF.

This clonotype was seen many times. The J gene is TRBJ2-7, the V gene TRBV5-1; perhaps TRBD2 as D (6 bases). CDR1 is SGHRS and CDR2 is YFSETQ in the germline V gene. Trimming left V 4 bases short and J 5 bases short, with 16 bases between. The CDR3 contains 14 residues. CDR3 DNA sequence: TGCGCCAGCAGCCCGCGGGACCCGGTCCACGAGCAGTACTTC. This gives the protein CASSPRDPVHEQYF.

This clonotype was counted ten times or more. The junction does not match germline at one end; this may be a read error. This CDR3 reads CASSHLLGTGEQFF. CDR3 in DNA: TGTGCTAGCAGCCACTTACTAGGGACTGGTGAGCAGTTCTTC. V usage is TRBV7-7 and J usage is TRBJ2-1, with TRBD2 as a possible D gene (6 bases). This CDR3 has 14 amino acids. Germline CDR1 and CDR2: SSHAT and FNYEAQ (reference sequence).

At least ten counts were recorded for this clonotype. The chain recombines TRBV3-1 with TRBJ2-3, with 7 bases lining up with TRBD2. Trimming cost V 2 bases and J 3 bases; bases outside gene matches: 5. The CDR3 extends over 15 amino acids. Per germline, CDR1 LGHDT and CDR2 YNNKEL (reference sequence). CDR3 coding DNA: TGTGCCAGCAGCCAAATGGGACTACAGACAGATACGCAGTATTTT. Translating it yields CASSQMGLQTDTQYF.

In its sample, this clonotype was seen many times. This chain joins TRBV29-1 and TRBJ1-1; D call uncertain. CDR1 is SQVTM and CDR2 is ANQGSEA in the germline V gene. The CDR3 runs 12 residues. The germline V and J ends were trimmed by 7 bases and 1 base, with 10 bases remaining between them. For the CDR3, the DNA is TGCAGCGGGCGGGAGCGGAACACTGAAGCTTTCTTT. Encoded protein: CSGRERNTEAFF.

CDR3 sequence (DNA): TGCAGTGCTAGAGATCCCCACGAGCAGTACTTC. Translation gives CSARDPHEQYF. The chain is built from TRBV20-1 and TRBJ2-7; D unclear. V was pared by 0 bases and J by 5 bases, with 5 bases between. In germline, CDR1 is DFQATT, CDR2 SNEGSKA (reference sequence). The CDR3 runs 11 residues.

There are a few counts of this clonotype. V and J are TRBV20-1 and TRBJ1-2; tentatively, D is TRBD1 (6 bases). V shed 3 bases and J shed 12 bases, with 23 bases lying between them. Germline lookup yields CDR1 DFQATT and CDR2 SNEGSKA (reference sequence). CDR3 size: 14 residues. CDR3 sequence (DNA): TGCAGTGCTAGTCATAAACAGGGTCCCGGGGGCCACACCTTC. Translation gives CSASHKQGPGGHTF.

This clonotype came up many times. CDR3 sequence reads: CASSGLLAGGTDTQYF. The CDR3 DNA reads TGTGCCAGCAGCGGGCTTTTGGCGGGGGGCACAGATACGCAGTATTTT. V and J are TRBV5-6 and TRBJ2-3; 7 nucleotides agree with TRBD2. The V and J ends lost 4 bases and 1 base, in that order; junction bases with no gene match: 9. CDR1 and CDR2 (germline): SGHDT, YYEEEE. The CDR3 extends over 16 amino acids.

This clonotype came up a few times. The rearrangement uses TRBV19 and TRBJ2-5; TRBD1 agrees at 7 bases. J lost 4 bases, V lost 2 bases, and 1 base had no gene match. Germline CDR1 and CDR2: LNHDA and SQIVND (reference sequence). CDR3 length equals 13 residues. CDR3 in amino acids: CASSIRQGETQYF. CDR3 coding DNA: TGTGCCAGTAGTATAAGACAGGGAGAGACCCAGTACTTC.

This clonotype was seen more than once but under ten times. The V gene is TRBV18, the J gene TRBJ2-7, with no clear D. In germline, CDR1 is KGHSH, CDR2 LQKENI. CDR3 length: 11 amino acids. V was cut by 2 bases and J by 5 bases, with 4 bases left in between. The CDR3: CASSPVDEQYF. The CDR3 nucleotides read TGTGCCAGCTCACCAGTGGACGAGCAGTACTTC.

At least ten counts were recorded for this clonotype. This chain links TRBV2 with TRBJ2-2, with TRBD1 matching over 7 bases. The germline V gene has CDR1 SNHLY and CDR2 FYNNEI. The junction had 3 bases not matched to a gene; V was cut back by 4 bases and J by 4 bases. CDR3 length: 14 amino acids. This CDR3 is CASSGQGVTGELFF. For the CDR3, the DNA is TGTGCCAGCAGTGGGCAGGGGGTCACCGGGGAGCTGTTTTTT.

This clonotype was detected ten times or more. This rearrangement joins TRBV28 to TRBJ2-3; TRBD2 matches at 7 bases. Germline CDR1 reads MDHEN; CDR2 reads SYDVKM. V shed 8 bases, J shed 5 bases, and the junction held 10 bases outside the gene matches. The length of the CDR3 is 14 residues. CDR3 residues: CASETSLSGDTQYF. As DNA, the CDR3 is TGTGCCAGCGAGACTAGCCTAAGTGGAGATACGCAGTATTTT.

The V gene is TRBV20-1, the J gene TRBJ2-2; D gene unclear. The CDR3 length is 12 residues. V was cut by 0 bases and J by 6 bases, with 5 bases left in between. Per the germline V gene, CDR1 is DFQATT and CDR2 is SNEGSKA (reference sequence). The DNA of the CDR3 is TGCAGTGCTAGAGAGGGCTCCGGGGAGCTGTTTTTT. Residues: CSAREGSGELFF.

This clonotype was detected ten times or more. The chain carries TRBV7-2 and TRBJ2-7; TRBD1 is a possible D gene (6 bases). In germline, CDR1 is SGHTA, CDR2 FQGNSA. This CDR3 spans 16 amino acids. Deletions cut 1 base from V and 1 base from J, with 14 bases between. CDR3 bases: TGTGCCAGCAGCTTAGAATGGCCAGGGGCATCCTACGAGCAGTACTTC. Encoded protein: CASSLEWPGASYEQYF.

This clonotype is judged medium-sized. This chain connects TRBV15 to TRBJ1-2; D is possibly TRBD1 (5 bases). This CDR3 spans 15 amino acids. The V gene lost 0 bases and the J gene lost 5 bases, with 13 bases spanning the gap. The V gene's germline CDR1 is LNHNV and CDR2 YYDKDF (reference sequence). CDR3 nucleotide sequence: TGTGCCACCAGCAGAGATCGGGGGAATGGGTATGGCTACACCTTC. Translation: CATSRDRGNGYGYTF.

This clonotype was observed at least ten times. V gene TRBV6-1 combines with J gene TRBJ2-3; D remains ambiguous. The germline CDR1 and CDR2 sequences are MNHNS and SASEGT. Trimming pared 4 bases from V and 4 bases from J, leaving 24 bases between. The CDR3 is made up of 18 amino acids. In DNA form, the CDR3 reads TGTGCCAGCAGTGTAAGCGCTGGAGACGCAGTGGGTGCAGATACGCAGTATTTT. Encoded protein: CASSVSAGDAVGADTQYF.

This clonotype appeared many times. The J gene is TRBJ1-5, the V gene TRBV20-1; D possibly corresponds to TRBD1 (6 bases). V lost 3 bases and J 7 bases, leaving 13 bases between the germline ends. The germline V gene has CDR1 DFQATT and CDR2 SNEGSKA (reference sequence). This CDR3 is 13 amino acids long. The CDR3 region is CSASKGDEQPQHF. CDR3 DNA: TGCAGTGCTAGTAAGGGGGATGAACAGCCCCAGCATTTT.

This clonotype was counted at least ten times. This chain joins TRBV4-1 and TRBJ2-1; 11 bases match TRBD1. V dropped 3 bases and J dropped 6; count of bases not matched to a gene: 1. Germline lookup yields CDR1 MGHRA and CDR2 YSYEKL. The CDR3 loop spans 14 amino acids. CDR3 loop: CASSQGTGGNEQFF. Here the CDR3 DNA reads TGCGCCAGCAGCCAGGGGACAGGGGGCAATGAGCAGTTCTTC.

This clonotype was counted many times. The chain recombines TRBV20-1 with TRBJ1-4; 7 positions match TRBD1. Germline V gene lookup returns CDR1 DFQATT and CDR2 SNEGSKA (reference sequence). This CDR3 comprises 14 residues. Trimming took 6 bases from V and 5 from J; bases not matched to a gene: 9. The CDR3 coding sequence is TGCAGTGCCGAAAGGGACAGAAGAAATGAAAAACTGTTTTTT. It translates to CSAERDRRNEKLFF.

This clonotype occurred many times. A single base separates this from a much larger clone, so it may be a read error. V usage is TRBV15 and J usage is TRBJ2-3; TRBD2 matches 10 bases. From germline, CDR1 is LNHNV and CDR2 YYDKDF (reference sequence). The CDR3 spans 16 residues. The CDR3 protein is CVTSRVSSGGIDTQYF. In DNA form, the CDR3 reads TGTGTCACCAGCAGAGTATCTAGCGGGGGCATTGATACGCAGTATTTT.

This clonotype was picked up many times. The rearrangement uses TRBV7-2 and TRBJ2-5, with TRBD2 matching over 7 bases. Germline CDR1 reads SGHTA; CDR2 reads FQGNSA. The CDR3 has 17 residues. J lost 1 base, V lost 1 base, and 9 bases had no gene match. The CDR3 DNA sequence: TGTGCCAGCAGCTTAGGCGGCGGGGGACCGGCCCAAGAGACCCAGTACTTC. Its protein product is CASSLGGGGPAQETQYF.

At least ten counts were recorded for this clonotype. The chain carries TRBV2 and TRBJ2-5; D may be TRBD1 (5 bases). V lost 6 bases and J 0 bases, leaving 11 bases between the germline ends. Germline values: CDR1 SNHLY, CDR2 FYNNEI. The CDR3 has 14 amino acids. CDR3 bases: TGTGCCAGCAGCCAGGGTGGGAACCAAGAGACCCAGTACTTC. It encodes CASSQGGNQETQYF.

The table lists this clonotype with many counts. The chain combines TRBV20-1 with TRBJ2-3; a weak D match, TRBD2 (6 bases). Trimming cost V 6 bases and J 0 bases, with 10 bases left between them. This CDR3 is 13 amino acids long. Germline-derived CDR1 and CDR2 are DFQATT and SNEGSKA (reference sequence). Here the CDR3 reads CSALGGSTDTQYF. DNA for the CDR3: TGCAGTGCCCTAGGAGGGAGCACAGATACGCAGTATTTT.

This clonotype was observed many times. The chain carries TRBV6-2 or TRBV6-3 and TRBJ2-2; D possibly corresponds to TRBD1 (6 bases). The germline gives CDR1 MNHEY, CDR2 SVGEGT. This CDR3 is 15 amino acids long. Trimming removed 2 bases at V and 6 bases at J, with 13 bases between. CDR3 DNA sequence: TGTGCCAGCAGTTACAGAAACAGGGACGCCGGGGAGCTGTTTTTT. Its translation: CASSYRNRDAGELFF.

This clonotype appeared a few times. The CDR3 spells CAISALVNTEELFF. In nucleotides, the CDR3 is TGTGCCATCAGTGCTCTGGTAAACACAGAGGAGCTGTTTTTT. The chain couples TRBV10-3 to TRBJ2-2; D is unresolved. The CDR3 has 14 residues. V lost 4 bases to trimming and J lost 10 bases, with 16 bases between them. CDR1 and CDR2 from the germline V gene are ENHRY and SYGVKD.

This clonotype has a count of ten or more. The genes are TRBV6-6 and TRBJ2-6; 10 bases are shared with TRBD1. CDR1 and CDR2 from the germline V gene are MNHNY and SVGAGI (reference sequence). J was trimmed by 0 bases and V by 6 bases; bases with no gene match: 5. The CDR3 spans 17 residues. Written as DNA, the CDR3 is TGTGCCAGCAGGCCGGGACAGGGGTTCTCTGGGGCCAACGTCCTGACTTTC. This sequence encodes CASRPGQGFSGANVLTF.

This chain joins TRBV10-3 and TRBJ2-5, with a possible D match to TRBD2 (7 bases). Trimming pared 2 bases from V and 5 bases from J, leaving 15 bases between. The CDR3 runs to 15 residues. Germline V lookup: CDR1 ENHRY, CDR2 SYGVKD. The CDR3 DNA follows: TGTGCCATCAGTGAGCCCGGGGGGCAATGGGAGACCCAGTACTTC. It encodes CAISEPGGQWETQYF.

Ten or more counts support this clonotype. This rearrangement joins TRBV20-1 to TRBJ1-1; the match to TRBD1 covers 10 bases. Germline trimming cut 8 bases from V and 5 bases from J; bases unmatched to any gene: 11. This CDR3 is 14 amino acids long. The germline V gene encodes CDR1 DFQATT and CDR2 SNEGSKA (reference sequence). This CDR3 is CSPGQGGGDTEAFF. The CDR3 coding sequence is TGCAGTCCAGGACAGGGGGGTGGCGATACTGAAGCTTTCTTT.

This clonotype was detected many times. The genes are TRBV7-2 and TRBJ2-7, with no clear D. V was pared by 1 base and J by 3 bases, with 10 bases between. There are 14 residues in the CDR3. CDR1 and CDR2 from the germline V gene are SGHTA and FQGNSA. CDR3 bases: TGTGCCAGCAGCTTAGAACATAGTGACTACGAGCAGTACTTC. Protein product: CASSLEHSDYEQYF. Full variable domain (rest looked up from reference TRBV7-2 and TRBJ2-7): GAGVSQSPSNKVTEKGKDVELRCDPISGHTALYWYRQSLGQGLEFLIYFQGNSAPDKSGLPSDRFSAERTGGSVSTLTIQRTQQEDSAVYLCASSLEHSDYEQYFGPGTRLTVT.